This record covers a single T cell receptor beta chain. Trimming removed 0 bases from V and 9 bases from J; junction bases left unmatched: 8. The CDR3 has 15 residues. The germline CDR1 and CDR2 sequences are LNHNV and YYDKDF (reference sequence). The data were taken from a study of blood T cell repertoires in COVID-19. Study background: Some COVID-19 samples were acute and others convalescent; all came from the United States, Italy and Spain. From T cells, B-cell-depleted T cells, or PBMCs came the material, which was cDNA or gDNA.

Per the study methods: Amplification with reference gene primers provided the estimates of nucleated cell counts. The data were produced by immunoSEQ multiplex PCR, yet TCRdb's version contains in-frame clones alone and is incomplete. The V and J calls and clone size are taken from that table; D and trimming were inferred from the DNA. The sample has about 170,000 clones, roughly nine tenths seen once; the top ten hold about 6.5%. Sequencing used peripheral blood. The TCR was taken from a woman older than 75 in a cohort sampled during active or convalescent COVID-19. The chain recombines TRBV15 with TRBJ2-1; 7 bases align to TRBD2. In DNA, the CDR3 is TGTGCCACCAGCAGAGAAGCCGGGAGGTTCGGTGAGCAGTTCTTC. This translates into CATSREAGRFGEQFF.